Shown below are 3 T cell receptor beta chains from a single sample sequenced in a study of shared clonotypes between healthy human individuals (dated by TCRdb to the early 2020s). Library method: the immunoSEQ multiplex PCR assay. TCRdb stores this immuneACCESS table with in-frame sequences only. Part of the clones is absent; in the studies checked, under half of the shortfall reflects unresolved V genes, and no reason is known for the rest. This sample is represented by some 200,000 clones; approximately 65% of them were singletons. Roughly 10% of the sample is taken by the ten largest. Sequencing used memory CD4+ T cells sorted from blood. The sample's cell subset or site label, decoded: CD45RA-negative fraction. The receptors here all came from a young man in good health.

Many counts were recorded for this clone. The chain has TRBV25-1 and TRBJ2-1, with D perhaps matching TRBD1 (6 bases). Germline CDR1 MGHDK, CDR2 SYGVNS. The CDR3 has 15 residues. Trimming shortened V by 1 base and J by 7 bases, and 14 bases separated the two germline ends. The CDR3 nucleotides read TGTGCCAGCAGTGAATCTGGCAGGGGATTAAATGAGCAGTTCTTC. Encoded protein: CASSESGRGLNEQFF. Supplemented by reference TRBV25-1 and TRBJ2-1, the full variable domain reads EADIYQTPRYLVIGTGKKITLECSQTMGHDKMYWYQQDPGMELHLIHYSYGVNSTEKGDLSSESTVSRIRTEHFPLTLESARPSHTSQYLCASSESGRGLNEQFFGPGTRLTVL.

The chain employs TRBV5-1 and TRBJ1-2; 8 bases line up with TRBD1. The CDR3 spans 18 residues. The germline V gene encodes CDR1 SGHRS and CDR2 YFSETQ. V shed 1 base and J 1 base; nucleotides not matched to a gene: 12. CDR3 residues: CASSLTRQGLGNNYGYTF. The CDR3 bases are TGCGCCAGCAGCTTGACCCGACAGGGGCTTGGAAATAACTATGGCTACACCTTC.

This chain connects TRBV28 to TRBJ2-3, with 7 nucleotides matching TRBD1. V dropped 4 bases and J dropped 7; count of bases not matched to a gene: 2. The germline CDR1 and CDR2 sequences are MDHEN and SYDVKM. The CDR3 is 12 amino acids. CDR3 nucleotides: TGTGCCAGCAGTTCACAGGGGAATACGCAGTATTTT. This codes for CASSSQGNTQYF.